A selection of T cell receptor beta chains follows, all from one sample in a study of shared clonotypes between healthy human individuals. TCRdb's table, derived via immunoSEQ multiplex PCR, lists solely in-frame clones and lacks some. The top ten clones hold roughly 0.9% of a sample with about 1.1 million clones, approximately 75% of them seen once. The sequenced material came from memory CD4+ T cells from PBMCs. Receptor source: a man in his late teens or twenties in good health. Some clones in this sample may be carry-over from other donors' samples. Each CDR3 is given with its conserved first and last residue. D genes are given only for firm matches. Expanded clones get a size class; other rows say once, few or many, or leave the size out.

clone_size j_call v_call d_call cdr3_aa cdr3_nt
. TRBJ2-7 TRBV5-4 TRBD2 CASSTPRASGAYEQYF TGTGCCAGCAGCACTCCCAGGGCTAGCGGGGCCTACGAGCAGTACTTC
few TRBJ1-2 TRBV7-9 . CASRSDSTGYGYTF TGTGCCAGCAGGTCGGATTCGACGGGCTATGGCTACACCTTC
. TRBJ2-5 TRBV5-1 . CASSLAGTTQETQYF TGCGCCAGCAGCTTGGCAGGGACAACACAAGAGACCCAGTACTTC
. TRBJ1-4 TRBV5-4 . CASSLGGLGNEKLFF TGTGCCAGCAGCTTGGGGGGGCTCGGTAATGAAAAACTGTTTTTT
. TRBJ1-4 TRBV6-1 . CASGLQGLSEKLFF TGTGCCAGCGGCCTCCAAGGGTTATCCGAAAAACTGTTTTTT
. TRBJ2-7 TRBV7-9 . CASSLGYGTYEQYF TGTGCCAGCAGCTTAGGTTACGGAACCTACGAGCAGTACTTC
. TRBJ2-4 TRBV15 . CATKLGSETNIQYF TGTGCCACCAAGCTTGGAAGCGAGACAAACATTCAGTACTTC
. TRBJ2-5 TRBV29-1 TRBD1 CSVERNRGETQYF TGCAGCGTTGAGCGGAACAGGGGAGAGACCCAGTACTTC
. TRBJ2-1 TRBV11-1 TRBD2 CASSFSGTLGEQFF TGTGCCAGCAGCTTTAGCGGGACCCTCGGTGAGCAGTTCTTC
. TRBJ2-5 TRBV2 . CASSEVQTQYF TGTGCCAGCAGTGAAGTGCAGACCCAGTACTTC
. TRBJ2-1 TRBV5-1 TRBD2 CASSLASGVYEQFF TGCGCCAGCAGCTTGGCTAGCGGCGTATATGAGCAGTTCTTC
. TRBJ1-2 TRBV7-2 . CASSPAGYGYTF TGTGCCAGCAGCCCTGCAGGCTATGGCTACACCTTC
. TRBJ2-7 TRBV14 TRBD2 CASNRGGIGYEQYF TGTGCCAGCAACCGGGGGGGCATTGGATACGAGCAGTACTTC
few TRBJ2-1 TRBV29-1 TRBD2 CSAGLAGAGEQFF TGCAGCGCTGGACTAGCGGGAGCCGGAGAGCAGTTCTTC
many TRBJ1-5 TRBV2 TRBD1 CASSDWDRNQPQHF TGTGCCAGCAGTGATTGGGACAGAAATCAGCCCCAGCATTTT
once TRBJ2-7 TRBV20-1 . CSARKGYEQYF TGCAGTGCTAGAAAGGGATACGAGCAGTACTTC
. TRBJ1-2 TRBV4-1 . CASSPSARDGGTF TGCGCCAGCAGCCCCTCCGCCAGGGATGGGGGCACCTTC
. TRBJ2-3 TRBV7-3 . CASSPPGARSTDTQYF TGTGCCAGCAGCCCCCCAGGGGCGCGCAGCACAGATACGCAGTATTTT
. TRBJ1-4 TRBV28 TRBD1 CASSPLGQGLGEKLFF TGTGCCAGCAGTCCCCTCGGACAGGGGCTAGGGGAAAAACTGTTTTTT
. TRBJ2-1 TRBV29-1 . CSVEGGNEQFF TGCAGCGTTGAAGGGGGTAATGAGCAGTTCTTC
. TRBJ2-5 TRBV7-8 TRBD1 CASSRTGTAQETQYF TGTGCCAGCAGCCGAACCGGGACAGCTCAAGAGACCCAGTACTTC
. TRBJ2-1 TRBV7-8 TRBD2 CASSLVLGRGDEQFF TGTGCCAGCAGCTTAGTCCTCGGGAGGGGGGATGAGCAGTTCTTC
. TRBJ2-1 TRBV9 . CASSHPWGVYNEQFF TGTGCCAGCAGCCACCCTTGGGGCGTCTACAATGAGCAGTTCTTC
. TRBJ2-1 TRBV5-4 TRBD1 CASSWDSSYNEQFF TGTGCCAGCAGCTGGGACAGCTCCTACAATGAGCAGTTCTTC
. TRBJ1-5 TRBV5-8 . CASSLFRGYSNQPQHF TGTGCCAGCAGCTTGTTCAGGGGCTATAGCAATCAGCCCCAGCATTTT
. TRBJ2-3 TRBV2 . CASNLASDTQYF TGTGCCAGCAATCTAGCGTCGGATACGCAGTATTTT
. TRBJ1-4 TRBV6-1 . CASSPGTTNEKLFF TGTGCCAGCAGTCCAGGAACAACTAATGAAAAACTGTTTTTT
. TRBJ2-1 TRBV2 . CASSLLTNEQFF TGTGCCAGCAGTCTACTGACTAATGAGCAGTTCTTC
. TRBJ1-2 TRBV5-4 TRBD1 CASSRGTDVYGYTF TGTGCCAGCAGCAGAGGGACAGATGTCTATGGCTACACCTTC
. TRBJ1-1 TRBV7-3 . CASSLNRDTEAFF TGTGCCAGCAGCTTGAACCGGGACACTGAAGCTTTCTTT
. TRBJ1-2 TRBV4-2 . CASSQAAGTGGYSGGYTF TGTGCCAGCAGCCAAGCTGCCGGGACGGGGGGGTACTCAGGTGGCTACACCTTC
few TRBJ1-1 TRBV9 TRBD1 CASSVQSGGHTEAFF TGTGCCAGCAGCGTCCAATCAGGGGGCCACACTGAAGCTTTCTTT
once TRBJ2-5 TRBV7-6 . CASTPPGLRETQYF TGTGCCAGCACCCCCCCGGGGTTAAGGGAGACCCAGTACTTC
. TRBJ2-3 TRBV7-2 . CASSPRISGSTDTQYF TGTGCCAGCAGCCCCCGAATCAGTGGGAGCACAGATACGCAGTATTTT
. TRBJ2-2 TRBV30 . CACTGNTGELFF TGTGCCTGTACAGGGAACACCGGGGAGCTGTTTTTT
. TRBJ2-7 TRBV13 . CASSLGMRGHEQYF TGTGCCAGCAGCTTAGGAATGCGGGGCCACGAGCAGTACTTC
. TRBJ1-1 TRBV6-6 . CASIGVRGNTEAFF TGTGCCAGCATTGGGGTCCGGGGGAACACTGAAGCTTTCTTT
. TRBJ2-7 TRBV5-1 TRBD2 CASSLAGAGSSYEQYF TGCGCCAGCAGCTTGGCCGGAGCGGGGAGCTCCTACGAGCAGTACTTC
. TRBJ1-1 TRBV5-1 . CASSLGPMNTEAFF TGCGCCAGCAGCCTGGGTCCTATGAACACTGAAGCTTTCTTT
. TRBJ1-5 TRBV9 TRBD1 CASSVQGATGPQHF TGTGCCAGCAGCGTGCAGGGGGCAACCGGGCCCCAGCATTTT
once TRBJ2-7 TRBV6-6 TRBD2 CASSYEGLVTNEQYF TGTGCCAGCAGTTACGAGGGACTAGTTACAAACGAGCAGTACTTC
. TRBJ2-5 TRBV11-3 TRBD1 CASSLGGDRGRETQYF TGTGCCAGCAGCCTCGGTGGGGACAGGGGTCGAGAGACCCAGTACTTC
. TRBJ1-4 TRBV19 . CASTPRQGNEKLFF TGTGCCAGTACCCCGCGGCAGGGAAATGAAAAACTGTTTTTT
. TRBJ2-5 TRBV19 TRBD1 CASRGTGKETQYF TGTGCCAGTAGGGGGACAGGGAAGGAGACCCAGTACTTC
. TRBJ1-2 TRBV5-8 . CASTPAGTGRNYGYTF TGTGCCAGCACCCCGGCCGGAACAGGGCGGAACTATGGCTACACCTTC
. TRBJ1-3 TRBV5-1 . CASSLEQSSGNTIYF TGCGCCAGCAGCTTGGAACAGTCCTCTGGAAACACCATATATTTT
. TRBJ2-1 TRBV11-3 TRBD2 CASSLDGLAGYNEQFF TGTGCCAGCAGCTTAGATGGACTAGCGGGATACAATGAGCAGTTCTTC
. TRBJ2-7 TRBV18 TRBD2 CASSHGTSGSEQYF TGTGCCAGCTCACACGGGACTAGCGGGAGCGAGCAGTACTTC
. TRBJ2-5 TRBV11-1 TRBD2 CASSFGDTSGSSETQYF TGTGCCAGCAGCTTCGGGGACACTAGCGGGAGTAGTGAGACCCAGTACTTC
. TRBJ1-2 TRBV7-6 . CASSLDSGASGAGYTF TGTGCCAGCAGCTTAGACTCCGGGGCCTCCGGGGCTGGCTACACCTTC
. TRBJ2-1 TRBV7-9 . CASSLQGYEQFF TGTGCCAGCAGCTTACAGGGGTATGAGCAGTTCTTC
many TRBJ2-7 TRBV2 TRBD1 CASSADRGEQYF TGTGCCAGCAGTGCGGACAGGGGCGAGCAGTACTTC
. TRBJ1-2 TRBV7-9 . CASSFAGTGGGYTF TGTGCCAGCAGCTTCGCCGGGACGGGGGGTGGCTACACCTTC
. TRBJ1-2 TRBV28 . CASSLSAGLRGYTF TGTGCCAGCAGTTTATCAGCAGGGTTGAGAGGCTACACCTTC
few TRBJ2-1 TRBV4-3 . CASSQGGREHLGEQFF TGCGCCAGCAGCCAAGGGGGGCGGGAGCATTTAGGTGAGCAGTTCTTC